A selection of T cell receptor beta chains follows, all from one sample in a study of CD8+ T cells in alopecia areata. The table came from immunoSEQ multiplex PCR; TCRdb's copy has only in-frame clones and leaves some out. The sample includes 75,000 to 100,000 clones, about two thirds of them seen just once. The input for sequencing was CD8+ T cells sorted from blood, taken around week 46, from a patient treated with tofacitinib. The source is a human donor with alopecia areata. Each CDR3 is given with its conserved first and last residue. Each record gives: clone size, J gene, D gene, V gene, CDR3 protein, CDR3 DNA. The D gene is left open where the match is weak. Some rows mark clone size as missing; the rest say once, few, many or name a class of expanded clone.

clone size: NA
J gene: TRBJ1-1
D gene: NA
V gene: TRBV9
CDR3 protein: CASSVGSYRGTEAFF
CDR3 DNA: TGTGCCAGCAGCGTAGGAAGTTACCGGGGCACTGAAGCTTTCTTT

clone size: once
J gene: TRBJ1-5
D gene: NA
V gene: TRBV19
CDR3 protein: CASSVRDSNQPQHF
CDR3 DNA: TGTGCCAGTAGTGTACGGGACAGCAATCAGCCCCAGCATTTT

clone size: NA
J gene: TRBJ2-5
D gene: TRBD2
V gene: TRBV7-9
CDR3 protein: CASSSRGGAGLETQYF
CDR3 DNA: TGTGCCAGCAGCTCAAGGGGTGGAGCGGGGCTGGAGACCCAGTACTTC

clone size: NA
J gene: TRBJ2-7
D gene: NA
V gene: TRBV11-2
CDR3 protein: CASSLPSIEQYF
CDR3 DNA: TGTGCCAGCAGCTTACCGTCTATAGAGCAGTACTTC

clone size: NA
J gene: TRBJ1-4
D gene: NA
V gene: TRBV18
CDR3 protein: CASSGVSSGEKLFF
CDR3 DNA: TGTGCCAGCTCCGGGGTCTCCTCGGGCGAAAAACTGTTTTTT

clone size: NA
J gene: TRBJ2-4
D gene: NA
V gene: TRBV7-9
CDR3 protein: CASSLVTGMDIQYF
CDR3 DNA: TGTGCCAGCAGCTTAGTCACAGGGATGGACATTCAGTACTTC

clone size: NA
J gene: TRBJ1-2
D gene: TRBD1
V gene: TRBV5-1
CDR3 protein: CASSLHTGGSVDYGYTF
CDR3 DNA: TGCGCCAGCAGCTTGCATACAGGGGGCTCAGTGGACTATGGCTACACCTTC

clone size: NA
J gene: TRBJ1-2
D gene: NA
V gene: TRBV29-1
CDR3 protein: CSVVPPNPGPFYGYTF
CDR3 DNA: TGCAGCGTTGTACCGCCCAACCCGGGACCTTTCTATGGCTACACCTTC

clone size: few
J gene: TRBJ2-3
D gene: NA
V gene: TRBV7-3
CDR3 protein: CASSREHTDTQYF
CDR3 DNA: TGTGCCAGCAGCCGGGAACACACAGATACGCAGTATTTT

clone size: once
J gene: TRBJ2-7
D gene: NA
V gene: TRBV11-2
CDR3 protein: CASSLGWDGTYEQYF
CDR3 DNA: TGTGCCAGCAGCTTAGGGTGGGACGGTACCTACGAGCAGTACTTC

clone size: NA
J gene: TRBJ2-1
D gene: NA
V gene: TRBV27
CDR3 protein: CASSPGTEQFF
CDR3 DNA: TGTGCCAGCAGTCCCGGGACAGAGCAGTTCTTC

clone size: NA
J gene: TRBJ2-1
D gene: NA
V gene: TRBV28
CDR3 protein: CASSLGYNEQFF
CDR3 DNA: TGTGCCAGCAGTTTAGGCTACAATGAGCAGTTCTTC

clone size: NA
J gene: TRBJ2-1
D gene: NA
V gene: TRBV19
CDR3 protein: CASSIEVYNEQFF
CDR3 DNA: TGTGCCAGTAGTATAGAAGTGTACAATGAGCAGTTCTTC

clone size: NA
J gene: TRBJ2-1
D gene: TRBD1
V gene: TRBV13
CDR3 protein: CASSYPGTAHNEQFF
CDR3 DNA: TGTGCCAGCAGTTATCCCGGGACAGCACACAATGAGCAGTTCTTC

clone size: NA
J gene: TRBJ2-7
D gene: NA
V gene: TRBV4-3
CDR3 protein: CASSQDRNSLSYEQYF
CDR3 DNA: TGCGCCAGCAGCCAAGATCGGAACAGTCTATCCTACGAGCAGTACTTC

clone size: once
J gene: TRBJ2-3
D gene: TRBD1
V gene: TRBV14
CDR3 protein: CASNQDRVFDTQYF
CDR3 DNA: TGTGCCAGCAATCAGGACAGGGTCTTCGATACGCAGTATTTT

clone size: NA
J gene: TRBJ2-3
D gene: TRBD2
V gene: TRBV15
CDR3 protein: CATSRRGTSADTQYF
CDR3 DNA: TGTGCCACCAGCCGTCGGGGGACTAGTGCAGATACGCAGTATTTT

clone size: NA
J gene: TRBJ2-1
D gene: NA
V gene: TRBV19
CDR3 protein: CASSQGSEQFF
CDR3 DNA: TGTGCCAGTAGCCAGGGGTCTGAGCAGTTCTTC